This T cell receptor beta chain was documented in a study of blood T cell repertoires in COVID-19. V shed 4 bases, J shed 3 bases, and the junction held 6 bases outside the gene matches. This CDR3 region has 15 residues. Germline values: CDR1 KGHSH, CDR2 LQKENI. This clone was counted only a few times. The authors' processing: For nucleated cells, counts were estimated from reference gene primer amplification. The table came from immunoSEQ multiplex PCR; TCRdb's copy has only in-frame clones and leaves some out. V, J and clone size reflect that table, while D and trimming were determined from the DNA. The sample comprises about 200,000 clones, 86% of which are singletons, and 20% to 25% rests with the top ten.

This chain links TRBV18 with TRBJ1-3, with 7 bases that match TRBD1. Sequencing was performed on PBMCs or T cells enriched from blood (not recorded which). The clonotype comes from a woman in her thirties or forties in a cohort exposed to, infected with or recovered from COVID-19 (not recorded which). The CDR3 is CASSRMGQNGNTIYF. The CDR3, as DNA: TGTGCCAGCTCACGGATGGGACAGAATGGAAACACCATATATTTT.